This T cell receptor beta chain is from a study of blood T cell repertoires in COVID-19. Study as a whole: Whether acute or convalescent, the COVID-19 samples came from the United States, Italy and Spain. The analysed material was cDNA or gDNA that came from T cells, B-cell-depleted T cells, or PBMCs.

Trimming took off 6 bases at V and 3 bases at J, with 20 bases between the two ends. Germline V gene data show CDR1 as MDHEN and CDR2 as SYDVKM. The length of the CDR3 is 16 residues. Per the original data handling: Quantification of nucleated cells was approximated via reference gene primer amplification. Only in-frame clones appear in the TCRdb table, and some are missing; sequencing was by immunoSEQ multiplex PCR. V, J and clone size are taken as reported in that table, and D and trimming were inferred from the DNA itself. Found here are more than 95,000 clones, almost 80% of them singletons; the top ten hold roughly 25%.

The TCR sequence derives from a human donor in a cohort sampled during active COVID-19. V is TRBV28 and J is TRBJ1-2, with a possible D match to TRBD1 (5 bases). Sequenced input: peripheral blood. DNA for the CDR3: TGTGCCAGCAGGACATCCCCGCCAGGGATGGACTATGGCTACACCTTC. It translates to CASRTSPPGMDYGYTF.